These 26 T cell receptor beta chains share one sample of origin, sequenced in a study of T cells after yellow fever vaccination. TCRdb reprocessed the 5' RACE reads with MiXCR, giving one entry per CDR3 protein. The sample yields 250,000 or so distinct CDR3 sequences, more than 3.5% seen once. The sequences come from PBMCs, collected 15 days after the yellow fever booster vaccination. The origin of the receptors is a man aged 18 to 35 who received the YFV17D yellow fever vaccine.

Points on this clonotype: A much larger clone differs from this one at a single base, so this may be a read error. J is TRBJ1-1 and V is TRBV7-6; D perhaps matches TRBD1 (6 bases). CDR3 length equals 16 residues. The V gene's germline CDR1 is SGHVS and CDR2 FNYEAQ. V lost 0 bases and J 10 bases, leaving 21 bases between the germline ends. The CDR3: CASSLAYYRGGGGAFF. The CDR3 nucleotides are TGTGCCAGCAGCTTAGCGTACTATCGTGGCGGGGGCGGAGCTTTCTTT.

In its sample, this clonotype was seen many times. This chain uses TRBV19 with TRBJ2-5, with 8 bases lining up with TRBD1. Germline values: CDR1 LNHDA, CDR2 SQIVND (reference sequence). V gave up 1 base and J gave up 3 bases; unmatched junction bases: 1. The CDR3 length is 14 residues. CDR3 in DNA: TGTGCCAGTAGTATAGTGACAGGGGAAGAGACCCAGTACTTC. Translated: CASSIVTGEETQYF.

In its sample, this clonotype was seen many times. The CDR3 reads CASSDTGTGEKLFF. CDR3 DNA sequence: TGCGCCAGCAGCGACACCGGGACAGGGGAAAAACTGTTTTTT. The V and J genes are TRBV5-1 and TRBJ1-4, with TRBD1 matching over 9 bases. With 4 bases clipped from V and 8 bases from J, the junction kept 6 bases outside the gene matches. The CDR3 contains 14 residues. Germline loops: CDR1 SGHRS, CDR2 YFSETQ.

This clonotype was seen repeatedly, ten times or more. The chain links TRBV4-1 to TRBJ2-7; D is tentatively TRBD1 or TRBD2 (5 bases each). Germline CDR1 MGHRA, CDR2 YSYEKL. CDR3 length: 15 residues. Deletions cut 1 base from V and 2 bases from J, with 12 bases between. The CDR3 sequence: CASSQGPGATYEQYF. CDR3 sequence (DNA): TGCGCCAGCAGCCAAGGCCCCGGGGCCACCTACGAGCAGTACTTC.

At least ten counts were recorded for this clonotype. The chain joins TRBV2 to TRBJ2-4; maybe TRBD1 (6 bases). This CDR3 is 12 amino acids long. Germline lookup yields CDR1 SNHLY and CDR2 FYNNEI. With 6 bases removed from V and 6 bases from J, the gap between germline ends came to 9 bases. This CDR3 is CASRDSLNIQYF. As DNA, the CDR3 is TGTGCCAGCAGGGACAGTTTAAACATTCAGTACTTC.

J is TRBJ1-1 and V is TRBV29-1, with 8 nucleotides matching TRBD1. Trimming cost V 3 bases and J 7 bases; bases outside gene matches: 4. From germline, CDR1 is SQVTM and CDR2 ANQGSEA. This CDR3 has 12 amino acids. CDR3 in amino acids: CSVEQGAGEAFF. CDR3 in DNA: TGCAGCGTTGAGCAGGGGGCTGGTGAAGCTTTCTTT. Full variable domain (rest looked up from reference TRBV29-1 and TRBJ1-1): SAVISQKPSRDICQRGTSLTIQCQVDSQVTMMFWYRQQPGQSLTLIATANQGSEATYESGFVIDKFPISRPNLTFSTLTVSNMSPEDSSIYLCSVEQGAGEAFFGQGTRLTVV.

Many counts were recorded for this clonotype. The genes are TRBV2 and TRBJ2-3; a possible D gene is TRBD2 (5 bases). Between the trimmed V and J ends, which lost 2 bases and 0 bases, there was a span of 9 bases. Germline assignment: CDR1 SNHLY and CDR2 FYNNEI. There are 15 residues in the CDR3. CDR3 amino acids: CASSESSRSTDTQYF. The CDR3, as DNA: TGTGCCAGCAGTGAATCTAGCAGAAGCACAGATACGCAGTATTTT.

This clonotype was counted between two and nine times. V gene TRBV3-1 combines with J gene TRBJ2-5; TRBD2 aligns across 9 bases. The J segment lost 3 bases and the V segment lost 4 bases, leaving 9 bases of the junction unmatched. Germline lookup yields CDR1 LGHDT and CDR2 YNNKEL (reference sequence). The CDR3 length is 16 residues. For the CDR3, the DNA is TGTGCCAGCAGCCGGGGGGCGGCTAGCGGGGAAGAGACCCAGTACTTC. Amino acid sequence: CASSRGAASGEETQYF.

Ten or more counts support this clonotype. The rearrangement uses TRBV12-3 or TRBV12-4 and TRBJ1-2, with D uncertain. The CDR3 runs to 13 residues. The germline V and J ends were trimmed by 6 bases and 4 bases, with 12 bases remaining between them. CDR3 region: CASRPTEAYGYTF. The CDR3 coding sequence is TGTGCCAGCAGGCCCACCGAAGCCTATGGCTACACCTTC.

This clonotype was counted many times. The CDR3 sequence is CASSAAGAHAGELFF. The CDR3 coding sequence is TGCGCCAGCAGCGCAGCGGGGGCCCACGCCGGGGAGCTGTTTTTT. The chain carries TRBV5-1 and TRBJ2-2, with TRBD2 identical over 8 bases. CDR3 length: 15 residues. The trim removed 4 bases at V and 6 bases at J, leaving 8 bases unmatched. Germline assignment: CDR1 SGHRS and CDR2 YFSETQ.

This clonotype was recorded a few times. The chain employs TRBV2 and TRBJ2-7; D ambiguous. V was cut by 4 bases and J by 3 bases, with 13 bases left in between. This CDR3 is built from 14 residues. Germline V gives CDR1 SNHLY, CDR2 FYNNEI. The CDR3 region has the DNA TGTGCCAGCAGTGTTTCCCGGCAGGTCTACGAGCAGTACGTC. It is translated as CASSVSRQVYEQYV.

This clonotype appeared many times. V gene TRBV6-5 combines with J gene TRBJ2-3; D is uncertain. V was shortened by 0 bases and J by 6 bases, with 10 bases between the two germline ends. Germline values: CDR1 MNHEY, CDR2 SVGAGI. The CDR3 sequence is 14 residues long. For the CDR3, the DNA is TGTGCCAGCAGTTACTCGATAGTTGGGGATACGCAGTATTTT. This encodes CASSYSIVGDTQYF.

This clonotype was recorded many times. The gene calls are TRBV18 and TRBJ1-5, with TRBD1 matching 9 bases. CDR1 and CDR2 (germline): KGHSH, LQKENI. After removal of 6 bases from V and 6 bases from J, the junction contained 6 bases not matched to a gene. The CDR3 has 14 residues. The CDR3 reads CASSRSTGGQPQHF. The CDR3 bases are TGTGCCAGCTCCCGGTCGACAGGGGGTCAGCCCCAGCATTTT.

This clonotype was detected many times. The chain joins TRBV7-2 to TRBJ2-5; D is ambiguous. The CDR3 is 14 amino acids. The ends were cut back, 5 bases at V and 5 bases at J, with 15 bases in the middle. Germline CDR1 reads SGHTA; CDR2 reads FQGNSA. In DNA, the CDR3 is TGTGCCAGCAGCCTAAATTCAGCGTGGGAGACCCAGTACTTC. The encoded protein is CASSLNSAWETQYF.

This clonotype was counted ten times or more. The chain is built from TRBV4-3 and TRBJ2-3; 7 bases align to TRBD2. From germline, CDR1 is LGHNA and CDR2 YSLEER. Losses at the gene ends were 0 bases for V and 1 base for J; bases not matched to a gene: 4. CDR3 size: 16 residues. The DNA of the CDR3 is TGCGCCAGCAGCCAAGAGGGAGGGGAGGGCACAGATACGCAGTATTTT. Translated: CASSQEGGEGTDTQYF.

This clonotype occurred many times. This chain joins TRBV7-9 and TRBJ2-7; D unresolved. Trimming left V 2 bases short and J 5 bases short, with 13 bases between. CDR3 length equals 14 residues. Germline CDR1 SEHNR, CDR2 FQNEAQ (reference sequence). In nucleotides, the CDR3 is TGTGCCAGCAGCTTACTGGGTCGAATTGACGAGCAGTACTTC. Residues: CASSLLGRIDEQYF. Variable domain in full (rest from reference TRBV7-9 and TRBJ2-7): DTGVSQNPRHKITKRGQNVTFRCDPISEHNRLYWYRQTLGQGPEFLTYFQNEAQLEKSRLLSDRFSAERPKGSFSTLEIQRTEQGDSAMYLCASSLLGRIDEQYFGPGTRLTVT.

This clonotype was observed many times. V usage is TRBV7-2 and J usage is TRBJ2-4; TRBD2 is a possible D gene (6 bases). V lost 5 bases to trimming and J lost 0 bases, with 11 bases between them. This CDR3 region has 15 residues. CDR1 is SGHTA, CDR2 FQGNSA, per germline. Here the CDR3 reads CASSHSGLAKNIQYF. DNA of the CDR3: TGTGCCAGCAGCCATAGCGGACTAGCCAAAAACATTCAGTACTTC. The full variable domain, completed using reference TRBV7-2 and TRBJ2-4, is GAGVSQSPSNKVTEKGKDVELRCDPISGHTALYWYRQSLGQGLEFLIYFQGNSAPDKSGLPSDRFSAERTGGSVSTLTIQRTQQEDSAVYLCASSHSGLAKNIQYFGAGTRLSVL.

This clonotype was seen ten or more times. This chain connects TRBV20-1 to TRBJ2-5, with 12 positions matching TRBD2. The germline V gene has CDR1 DFQATT and CDR2 SNEGSKA (reference sequence). Losses at the gene ends were 4 bases for V and 4 bases for J; bases not matched to a gene: 4. The CDR3 covers 14 residues. CDR3: CSATSGGAGETQYF. CDR3 nucleotides: TGCAGTGCTACTAGCGGGGGGGCTGGAGAGACCCAGTACTTC.

In this sample, this clonotype turned up many times. The rearrangement uses TRBV7-9 and TRBJ2-7, with D possibly matching TRBD1 (5 bases). V was shortened by 0 bases and J by 5 bases, with 8 bases between the two germline ends. Germline lookup yields CDR1 SEHNR and CDR2 FQNEAQ (reference sequence). CDR3 length: 13 amino acids. The CDR3 is CASSLAGHHEQYF. CDR3 DNA sequence: TGTGCCAGCAGCTTAGCCGGACACCACGAGCAGTACTTC.

Many counts were recorded for this clonotype. The CDR3 sequence: CASSWTGVSGELFF. The CDR3 DNA is TGTGCCAGCAGCTGGACAGGGGTTTCCGGGGAGCTGTTTTTT. The chain has TRBV7-9 and TRBJ2-2, with TRBD1 matching 9 bases. Germline V gives CDR1 SEHNR, CDR2 FQNEAQ (reference sequence). Germline trimming cut 4 bases from V and 6 bases from J; bases unmatched to any gene: 3. This CDR3 comprises 14 residues.

This clonotype was seen repeatedly, ten times or more. The V call is TRBV14, the J call TRBJ2-5; TRBD2 might be the D (5 bases). The CDR3 loop spans 16 amino acids. Per the germline V gene, CDR1 is SGHDN and CDR2 is FVKESK. V lost 0 bases and J 2 bases, leaving 13 bases between the germline ends. CDR3 in amino acids: CASSQDGGPPQETQYF. The CDR3 DNA sequence: TGTGCCAGCAGCCAAGATGGAGGACCCCCGCAAGAGACCCAGTACTTC.

This clonotype was counted many times. The chain joins TRBV5-6 to TRBJ1-2, with 7 bases fitting TRBD1. In germline, CDR1 is SGHDT, CDR2 YYEEEE. V lost 4 bases to trimming and J lost 4 bases; unmatched junction nucleotides: 10. The CDR3 is made up of 15 amino acids. The CDR3 reads CASSHNRDSLYGYTF. The CDR3 DNA sequence: TGTGCCAGCAGCCACAACCGGGACAGCCTCTATGGCTACACCTTC.

This clonotype was picked up many times. The CDR3 spells CASSQIDMGLAGPQHF. The CDR3 DNA sequence: TGCGCCAGCAGCCAGATAGATATGGGGCTGGCGGGGCCCCAGCATTTT. The chain links TRBV4-1 to TRBJ1-5; weak D call: TRBD1 (5 bases). The CDR3 is 16 amino acids. V lost 3 bases to trimming and J lost 9 bases, with 21 bases between them. Germline lookup yields CDR1 MGHRA and CDR2 YSYEKL.

This clonotype was detected many times. The V and J genes are TRBV7-2 and TRBJ2-5; perhaps TRBD1 as D (6 bases). V was pared by 4 bases and J by 5 bases, with 11 bases between. The length of the CDR3 is 13 residues. The germline CDR1 and CDR2 sequences are SGHTA and FQGNSA. As DNA, the CDR3 is TGTGCCAGCAGCTCCGAGAGGGGGGAGACCCAGTACTTC. The encoded protein is CASSSERGETQYF.

This clonotype was detected ten times or more. The chain recombines TRBV20-1 with TRBJ2-1, with 9 bases fitting TRBD2. Trimming took 6 bases from V and 6 from J; bases not matched to a gene: 12. Per the germline V gene, CDR1 is DFQATT and CDR2 is SNEGSKA (reference sequence). The length of the CDR3 is 15 residues. As DNA, the CDR3 is TGCAGTGCCACCGATAGCGGGGGTTCACCCAATGAGCAGTTCTTC. Protein: CSATDSGGSPNEQFF.

This clonotype was counted ten times or more. The CDR3 coding sequence is TGCAGCCTAACTAGCGGGGGTGGGGTCACAGATACGCAGTATTTT. Encoded protein: CSLTSGGGVTDTQYF. The gene calls are TRBV20-1 and TRBJ2-3; TRBD2 matches at 11 bases. The CDR3 spans 15 residues. Germline V gene sequence: CDR1 DFQATT, CDR2 SNEGSKA (reference sequence).